A single sample is the source of the 32 T cell receptor beta chains below, sequenced in a study of regulatory T cells in long-lasting Graves disease. In building TCR beta libraries, iRepertoire HTBI primers were used together with Arm-PCR of CDR3 regions. TCRdb analysed the multiplex PCR reads with MiXCR anew, one entry per CDR3 protein. The sample yields about 540,000 distinct CDR3 sequences, approximately 13% seen once. Specified time point: newly diagnosed GD, antithyroid drugs for less than 3 months. Extracted RNA from PBMCs served as the source of the TCR library. This sample also appeared in a second study, on T cells in Graves' hyperthyroidism and ophthalmopathy.

The input for sequencing was peripheral blood mononuclear cells (PBMCs), taken at new diagnosis, from a patient treated with antithyroid drugs. The receptors come from a man under 40 with Graves disease.

The chain has TRBV10-3 and TRBJ1-6; 9 bases agree with TRBD1. The germline CDR1 and CDR2 sequences are ENHRY and SYGVKD. Trimming removed 10 bases from V and 7 bases from J; junction bases left unmatched: 5. The length of the CDR3 is 13 residues. The CDR3 sequence is CATGDRENSPLHF. The CDR3 nucleotides are TGTGCCACCGGGGACAGGGAGAATTCACCCCTCCACTTT.

Ten or more counts support this clonotype. V is TRBV27 and J is TRBJ1-1; no clear D. The CDR3 has 14 amino acids. Germline assignment: CDR1 MNHEY and CDR2 SMNVEV (reference sequence). Trimming removed 7 bases at V and 0 bases at J, with 12 bases between. The CDR3 sequence: CASMGSLMNTEAFF. Here the CDR3 DNA reads TGTGCCAGCATGGGGAGCCTAATGAACACTGAAGCTTTCTTT.

This clonotype was counted ten times or more. This chain joins TRBV11-2 and TRBJ2-6, with D uncertain. In germline, CDR1 is SGHAT, CDR2 FQNNGV. The CDR3 has 16 residues. V gave up 4 bases and J gave up 0 bases, with 10 bases separating them. This CDR3 reads CASSSYSGSGANVLTF. The DNA for the CDR3 is TGTGCCAGCAGCTCCTACAGTGGCTCTGGGGCCAACGTCCTGACTTTC.

In this sample, this clonotype turned up many times. The rearrangement joins TRBV11-1 to TRBJ1-2; D is unclear. V lost 5 bases and J lost 7, with 14 bases in between. Germline-derived CDR1 and CDR2 are SGHAT and FQDESV (reference sequence). The CDR3 is made up of 13 amino acids. CDR3 in amino acids: CASSHVHLGGYTF. For the CDR3, the DNA is TGTGCCAGCAGCCACGTTCACCTCGGTGGCTACACCTTC.

The V call is TRBV5-1, the J call TRBJ2-1; 10 bases fit TRBD2. V lost 0 bases to trimming and J lost 9 bases; unmatched junction nucleotides: 3. This CDR3 is 14 amino acids long. Germline-derived CDR1 and CDR2 are SGHRS and YFSETQ. The CDR3 loop is CASSLGVAGGEQFF. For the CDR3, the DNA is TGCGCCAGCAGCTTGGGGGTAGCGGGAGGTGAGCAGTTCTTC.

With regard to this clonotype: A much larger clone lies one base from this, so it may be a read error. J is TRBJ2-7 and V is TRBV11-2; D is unresolved. Trimming shortened V by 1 base and J by 7 bases, and 17 bases separated the two germline ends. This CDR3 is built from 15 residues. Germline CDR1 SGHAT, CDR2 FQNNGV. CDR3 sequence reads: CASSLGRSLYNEQYF. The CDR3 coding sequence is TGTGCCAGCAGCTTAGGTCGCAGTCTCTACAATGAGCAGTACTTC.

The chain links TRBV7-8 to TRBJ2-3; D is possibly TRBD2 (7 bases). V lost 3 bases and J 11 bases, leaving 21 bases between the germline ends. The CDR3 totals 15 residues. The V gene's germline CDR1 is SGHVS and CDR2 FQNEAQ. The CDR3 reads CASSLRPRGGRGQYF. Here the CDR3 DNA reads TGTGCCAGCAGCTTGAGACCAAGGGGGGGCCGAGGGCAGTATTTT.

In its sample, this clonotype was seen many times. The chain uses TRBV24-1 and TRBJ2-7, with D tentatively TRBD1 (6 bases). V lost 7 bases, J lost 2 bases, and 20 bases lay in between. This CDR3 has 16 residues. Germline CDR1 KGHDR, CDR2 SFDVKD. CDR3 coding DNA: TGTGCCACCAGCGAAAGAGGGGGTAGACGCCCCTACGAGCAGTACTTC. It translates to CATSERGGRRPYEQYF.

This clonotype was recorded at least ten times. The V call is TRBV27, the J call TRBJ2-7, with D tentatively TRBD1 (6 bases). V lost 5 bases and J 2 bases, leaving 19 bases between the germline ends. There are 16 residues in the CDR3. The V gene's germline CDR1 is MNHEY and CDR2 SMNVEV (reference sequence). CDR3 bases: TGTGCCAGCAGTCTATACCCTTCCACAGGGACCTACGAGCAGTACTTC. It translates to CASSLYPSTGTYEQYF.

This clonotype was detected ten times or more. The chain uses TRBV2 and TRBJ1-5; D might be TRBD1 (5 bases). Germline lookup yields CDR1 SNHLY and CDR2 FYNNEI. V lost 3 bases, J lost 4 bases, and 13 bases lay in between. The CDR3 totals 15 residues. As DNA, the CDR3 is TGTGCCAGCAGTGAGGAGAGGGGCCGAAATCAGCCCCAGCATTTT. This translates into CASSEERGRNQPQHF.

This clonotype has ten or more counts. The V and J genes are TRBV11-2 and TRBJ1-3; D is unclear. The CDR3 consists of 16 residues. CDR1 is SGHAT and CDR2 is FQNNGV in the germline V gene. The V end lost 1 base, the J end lost 0 bases, and 10 bases lay between the germline ends. CDR3 nucleotide sequence: TGTGCCAGCAGCTTAGTGGAAGGAGGCTCTGGAAACACCATATATTTT. Protein sequence: CASSLVEGGSGNTIYF.

This clonotype was observed at least ten times. J is TRBJ2-3 and V is TRBV5-1, with 8 positions matching TRBD1. The length of the CDR3 is 15 residues. Germline V gene sequence: CDR1 SGHRS, CDR2 YFSETQ. The J segment lost 1 base and the V segment lost 0 bases, leaving 1 base of the junction unmatched. The CDR3 loop is CASSLETGGTDTQYF. CDR3 sequence (DNA): TGCGCCAGCAGCTTGGAGACAGGGGGCACAGATACGCAGTATTTT.

As for this clonotype: A much larger clone differs by one base, so this may be a read error. The chain has TRBV5-1 and TRBJ1-3; D may be TRBD1 (6 bases). Looked up from germline, CDR1 is SGHRS and CDR2 is YFSETQ. The CDR3 is 16 amino acids. V lost 0 bases and J lost 2, with 12 bases in between. As DNA, the CDR3 is TGCGCCAGCAGCTTGGAACAGGGAGGTGCTGGAAACACCATATATTTT. Protein product: CASSLEQGGAGNTIYF.

This clonotype was recorded at least ten times. The J gene is TRBJ2-3, the V gene TRBV19; a weak D match, TRBD2 (5 bases). This CDR3 has 15 amino acids. Germline lookup yields CDR1 LNHDA and CDR2 SQIVND (reference sequence). Trimming left V 3 bases short and J 5 bases short, with 15 bases between. CDR3 sequence (DNA): TGTGCCAGTAGTATGATGGCTAGCAGCGGAGATACGCAGTATTTT. Protein sequence: CASSMMASSGDTQYF. Based on the CDR3 plus reference TRBV19 and TRBJ2-3, the full variable domain is DGGITQSPKYLFRKEGQNVTLSCEQNLNHDAMYWYRQDPGQGLRLIYYSQIVNDFQKGDIAEGYSVSREKKESFPLTVTSAQKNPTAFYLCASSMMASSGDTQYFGPGTRLTVL.

This clonotype was counted at least ten times. V and J are TRBV19 and TRBJ1-5; 10 bases are shared with TRBD1. J lost 6 bases, V lost 4 bases, and 6 bases had no gene match. Germline loops: CDR1 LNHDA, CDR2 SQIVND (reference sequence). The CDR3 has 15 amino acids. CDR3 sequence: CASSRGQGIRQPQHF. The CDR3 coding sequence is TGTGCCAGTAGTAGGGGACAGGGGATACGTCAGCCCCAGCATTTT.

V and J are TRBV12-3 or TRBV12-4 and TRBJ1-1; D unclear. Trimming removed 7 bases at V and 6 bases at J, with 15 bases between. The CDR3 is 13 residues long. The CDR3, as DNA: TGTGCCAGCACCCAGAGAGGGAAGGCTGAAGCTTTCTTT. Its protein product is CASTQRGKAEAFF.

Ten or more counts support this clonotype. The chain couples TRBV20-1 to TRBJ2-1; 8 nucleotides line up with TRBD2. The CDR3 spans 14 residues. Germline CDR1 reads DFQATT; CDR2 reads SNEGSKA (reference sequence). After removal of 6 bases from V and 9 bases from J, the junction contained 13 bases not matched to a gene. Here the CDR3 reads CSAISGTRGAEQFF. The DNA of the CDR3 is TGCAGTGCCATTTCGGGGACTAGAGGTGCTGAGCAGTTCTTC.

The V call is TRBV9, the J call TRBJ2-3; 10 nucleotides align to TRBD2. Germline V lookup: CDR1 SGDLS, CDR2 YYNGEE. V dropped 0 bases and J dropped 6; count of bases not matched to a gene: 4. The CDR3 sequence is 15 residues long. CDR3 DNA: TGTGCCAGCAGCGTAGATGTTAGCGGGAGGGATACGCAGTATTTT. Protein: CASSVDVSGRDTQYF.

This clonotype came up a few times. The chain joins TRBV12-3 or TRBV12-4 to TRBJ2-3; possibly TRBD1 or TRBD2 for D (5 bases each). This CDR3 is 14 amino acids long. The ends were cut back, 5 bases at V and 5 bases at J, with 14 bases in the middle. The CDR3 sequence: CASSAFGAGDTQYF. The CDR3 nucleotides read TGTGCCAGCAGTGCTTTTGGGGCGGGAGATACGCAGTATTTT.

This clonotype was detected ten times or more. The rearrangement joins TRBV7-2 to TRBJ1-2; no definite D call. The V gene lost 3 bases and the J gene lost 1 base, with 12 bases spanning the gap. Looked up from germline, CDR1 is SGHTA and CDR2 is FQGNSA. The CDR3 length is 15 residues. DNA for the CDR3: TGTGCCAGCAGCTTTGGGGAAAAACATAACTATGGCTACACCTTC. Translation gives CASSFGEKHNYGYTF.

This clonotype was observed a handful of times. The chain has TRBV19 and TRBJ2-1; 12 bases match TRBD1. Per the germline V gene, CDR1 is LNHDA and CDR2 is SQIVND (reference sequence). The CDR3 totals 15 residues. V shed 3 bases and J 9 bases; nucleotides not matched to a gene: 6. CDR3 residues: CASSIIGTGGGEQFF. The CDR3 DNA sequence: TGTGCCAGTAGTATTATAGGGACAGGGGGCGGTGAGCAGTTCTTC.

This clonotype was found many times. The V call is TRBV29-1, the J call TRBJ1-1; TRBD1 is a possible D gene (5 bases). Looked up from germline, CDR1 is SQVTM and CDR2 is ANQGSEA. The CDR3 sequence is 14 residues long. V lost 1 base and J 2 bases, leaving 11 bases between the germline ends. For the CDR3, the DNA is TGCAGCGTTGAAGGCCCGGGGACCAACACTGAAGCTTTCTTT. Its protein is CSVEGPGTNTEAFF.

This clonotype has a handful of counts. The gene calls are TRBV15 and TRBJ2-7; D is unclear. V lost 0 bases, J lost 2 bases, and 8 bases lay in between. This CDR3 spans 14 amino acids. Germline V CDR1 and CDR2: LNHNV, YYDKDF (reference sequence). The CDR3 DNA reads as TGTGCCACCAGCAGAGAACAAACAGCCTACGAGCAGTACTTC. This gives the protein CATSREQTAYEQYF.

This clonotype was seen ten or more times. The chain joins TRBV12-3 or TRBV12-4 to TRBJ2-5, with 9 bases that match TRBD2. CDR3 length equals 12 residues. The junction had 10 bases not matched to a gene; V was cut back by 7 bases and J by 13 bases. The CDR3 coding sequence is TGTGCCAGCAACATTGGGACTAGCCCTTTGTACTTC. Encoded protein: CASNIGTSPLYF.

This clonotype was counted at least ten times. This chain joins TRBV29-1 and TRBJ1-1; D is perhaps TRBD1 (6 bases). The CDR3 has 12 amino acids. Per the germline V gene, CDR1 is SQVTM and CDR2 is ANQGSEA. V was pared by 3 bases and J by 4 bases, with 9 bases between. For the CDR3, the DNA is TGCAGCGTTGACAGGGGTGGCACTGAAGCTTTCTTT. This encodes CSVDRGGTEAFF. Complete variable domain (other parts from reference TRBV29-1 and TRBJ1-1): SAVISQKPSRDICQRGTSLTIQCQVDSQVTMMFWYRQQPGQSLTLIATANQGSEATYESGFVIDKFPISRPNLTFSTLTVSNMSPEDSSIYLCSVDRGGTEAFFGQGTRLTVV.

This clonotype was counted only a few times. J is TRBJ2-3 and V is TRBV24-1, with D perhaps TRBD2 (6 bases). CDR3 length: 17 amino acids. Germline assignment: CDR1 KGHDR and CDR2 SFDVKD. Trimming shortened V by 5 bases and J by 6 bases, and 23 bases separated the two germline ends. Here the CDR3 reads CATSVKDIPGAGDTQYF. For the CDR3, the DNA is TGTGCCACCAGTGTTAAGGACATACCGGGAGCAGGGGATACGCAGTATTTT.

The chain joins TRBV28 to TRBJ2-3; tentative D call: TRBD1 (5 bases). The CDR3 is 13 residues long. V was shortened by 4 bases and J by 13 bases, with 18 bases between the two germline ends. CDR1 MDHEN and CDR2 SYDVKM come from the germline V gene. CDR3 in amino acids: CASSYPTGAHEYF. The CDR3 DNA reads TGTGCCAGCAGTTATCCAACAGGTGCTCACGAGTATTTT. The full variable domain, in which reference TRBV28 and TRBJ2-3 provide the parts outside the CDR3, is DVKVTQSSRYLVKRTGEKVFLECVQDMDHENMFWYRQDPGLGLRLIYFSYDVKMKEKGDIPEGYSVSREKKERFSLILESASTNQTSMYLCASSYPTGAHEYFGPGTRLTVL.

In its sample, this clonotype was seen many times. This chain's CDR3 is CATSDLRETEAFF. As DNA, the CDR3 is TGTGCCACCAGTGATTTGCGGGAGACTGAAGCTTTCTTT. V and J are TRBV24-1 and TRBJ1-1; D uncertain. Germline-derived CDR1 and CDR2 are KGHDR and SFDVKD. V lost 0 bases, J lost 5 bases, and 6 bases lay in between. The length of the CDR3 is 13 residues.

This clonotype was observed at least ten times. J is TRBJ2-1 and V is TRBV12-3 or TRBV12-4, with TRBD2 matching 14 bases. The ends lost 3 bases at V and 10 bases at J; junction bases unmatched: 8. The CDR3 consists of 16 residues. The CDR3 DNA follows: TGTGCCAGCAGTTTGGTGGGACTAGCGGGAGAGGGAGAGCAGTTCTTC. Translation: CASSLVGLAGEGEQFF.

This clonotype was found a few times. The chain joins TRBV5-6 to TRBJ1-5, with D tentatively TRBD1 (5 bases). The germline gives CDR1 SGHDT, CDR2 YYEEEE. Trimming left V 3 bases short and J 3 bases short, with 10 bases between. The CDR3 totals 14 residues. CDR3 sequence (DNA): TGTGCCAGCAGCTCCGGGACGTTCAATCAGCCCCAGCATTTT. The encoded protein is CASSSGTFNQPQHF.

This clonotype came up many times. V gene TRBV28 combines with J gene TRBJ1-4; D not certain. The CDR3 runs to 16 residues. CDR1 is MDHEN and CDR2 is SYDVKM in the germline V gene. Trimming pared 3 bases from V and 3 bases from J, leaving 14 bases between. CDR3 nucleotide sequence: TGTGCCAGCAGTTTTTCGATGACACCACCTAATGAAAAACTGTTTTTT. This translates into CASSFSMTPPNEKLFF.

This clonotype was counted at least ten times. The rearrangement joins TRBV6-5 to TRBJ1-5; D possibly corresponds to TRBD1 (5 bases). CDR1 is MNHEY and CDR2 is SVGAGI in the germline V gene. V shed 2 bases and J shed 1 base, with 9 bases lying between them. The CDR3 consists of 15 residues. The CDR3 reads CASSYNGASNQPQHF. Written as DNA, the CDR3 is TGTGCCAGCAGTTACAATGGGGCCAGCAATCAGCCCCAGCATTTT.